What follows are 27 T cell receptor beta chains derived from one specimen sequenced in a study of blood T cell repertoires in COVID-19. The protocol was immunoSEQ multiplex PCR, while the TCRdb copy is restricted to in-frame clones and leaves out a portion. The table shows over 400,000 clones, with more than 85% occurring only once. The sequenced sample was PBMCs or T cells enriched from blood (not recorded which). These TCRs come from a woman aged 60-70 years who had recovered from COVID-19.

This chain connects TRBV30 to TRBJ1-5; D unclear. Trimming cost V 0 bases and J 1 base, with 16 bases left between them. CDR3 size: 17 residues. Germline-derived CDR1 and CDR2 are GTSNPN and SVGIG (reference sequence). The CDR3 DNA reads TGTGCCTGGAGTGTAGGTCTTACGGGGAGAAGCAATCAGCCCCAGCATTTT. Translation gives CAWSVGLTGRSNQPQHF.

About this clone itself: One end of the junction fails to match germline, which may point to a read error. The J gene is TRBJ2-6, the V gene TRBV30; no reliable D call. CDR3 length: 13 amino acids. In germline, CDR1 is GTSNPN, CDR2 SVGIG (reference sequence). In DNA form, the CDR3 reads TGTGCCTGGAGTGTGGCGCTTACAGCAACTCAGTCTTTC. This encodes CAWSVALTATQSF.

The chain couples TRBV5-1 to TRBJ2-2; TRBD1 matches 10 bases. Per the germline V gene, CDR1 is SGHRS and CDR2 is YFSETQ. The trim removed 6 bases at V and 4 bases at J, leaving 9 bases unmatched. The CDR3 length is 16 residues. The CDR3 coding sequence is TGCGCCAGCACCCCCCCGGGGACAGGGGTCACCGGGGAGCTGTTTTTT. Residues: CASTPPGTGVTGELFF.

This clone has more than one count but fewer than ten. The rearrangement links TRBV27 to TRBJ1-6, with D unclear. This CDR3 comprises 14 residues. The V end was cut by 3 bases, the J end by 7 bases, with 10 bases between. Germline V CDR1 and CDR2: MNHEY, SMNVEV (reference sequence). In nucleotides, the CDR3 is TGTGCCAGCAGTTTGGAGGGTGGGAATTCACCCCTCCACTTT. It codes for CASSLEGGNSPLHF.

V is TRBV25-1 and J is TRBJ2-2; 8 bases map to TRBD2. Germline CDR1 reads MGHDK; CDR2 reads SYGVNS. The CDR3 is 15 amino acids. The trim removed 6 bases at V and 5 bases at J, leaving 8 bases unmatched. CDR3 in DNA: TGTGCCAGCAGGTCCGCGGGGGGCGAGACCGGGGAGCTGTTTTTT. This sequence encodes CASRSAGGETGELFF. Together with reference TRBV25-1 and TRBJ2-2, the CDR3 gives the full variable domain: EADIYQTPRYLVIGTGKKITLECSQTMGHDKMYWYQQDPGMELHLIHYSYGVNSTEKGDLSSESTVSRIRTEHFPLTLESARPSHTSQYLCASRSAGGETGELFFGEGSRLTVL.

The CDR3 DNA reads TGTGCCAGCAGCTTAGAAGGGGGCTACACTGAAGCTTTCTTT. This gives the protein CASSLEGGYTEAFF. The gene calls are TRBV7-9 and TRBJ1-1; 7 bases fit TRBD1. The CDR3 consists of 14 residues. Per the germline V gene, CDR1 is SEHNR and CDR2 is FQNEAQ (reference sequence). With V trimmed by 1 base and J by 3 bases, 2 bases remained unmatched.

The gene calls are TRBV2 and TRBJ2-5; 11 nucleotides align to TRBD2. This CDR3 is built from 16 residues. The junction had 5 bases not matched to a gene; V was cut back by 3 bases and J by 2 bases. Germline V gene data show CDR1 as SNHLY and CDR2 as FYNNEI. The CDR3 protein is CASSEGASGGQETQYF. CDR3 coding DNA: TGTGCCAGCAGTGAGGGCGCTAGCGGGGGGCAAGAGACCCAGTACTTC.

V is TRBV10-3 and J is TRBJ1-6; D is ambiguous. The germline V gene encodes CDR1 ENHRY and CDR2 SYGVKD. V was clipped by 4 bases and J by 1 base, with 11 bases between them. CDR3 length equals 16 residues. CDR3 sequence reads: CAISGDAGSYNSPLHF. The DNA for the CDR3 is TGTGCCATCAGTGGAGATGCGGGGTCCTATAATTCACCCCTCCACTTT.

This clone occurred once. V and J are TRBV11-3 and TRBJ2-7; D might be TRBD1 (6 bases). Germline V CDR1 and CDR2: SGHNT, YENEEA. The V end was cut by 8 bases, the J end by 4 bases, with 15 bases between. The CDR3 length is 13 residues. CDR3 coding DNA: TGTGCCAGCGATCCGAAGGGGGAATACGAGCAGTACTTC. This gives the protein CASDPKGEYEQYF.

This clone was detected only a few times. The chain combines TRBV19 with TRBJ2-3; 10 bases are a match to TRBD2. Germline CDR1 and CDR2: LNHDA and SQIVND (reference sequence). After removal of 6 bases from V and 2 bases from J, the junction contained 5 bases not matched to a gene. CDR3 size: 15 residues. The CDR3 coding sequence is TGTGCCAGTAGGGCTAGCGGGGGTGTCACAGATACGCAGTATTTT. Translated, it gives CASRASGGVTDTQYF.

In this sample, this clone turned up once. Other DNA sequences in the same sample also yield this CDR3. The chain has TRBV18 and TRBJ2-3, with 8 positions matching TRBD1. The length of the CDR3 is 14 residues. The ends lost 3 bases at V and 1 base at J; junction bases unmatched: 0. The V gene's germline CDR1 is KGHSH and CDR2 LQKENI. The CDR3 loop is CASSPTGGTDTQYF. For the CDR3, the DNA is TGTGCCAGCTCACCGACAGGGGGCACAGATACGCAGTATTTT.

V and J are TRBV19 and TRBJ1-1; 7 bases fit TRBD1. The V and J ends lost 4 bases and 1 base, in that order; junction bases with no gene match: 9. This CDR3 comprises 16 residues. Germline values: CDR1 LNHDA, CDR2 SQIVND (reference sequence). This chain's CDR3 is CASSNPQGRGNTEAFF. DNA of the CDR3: TGTGCCAGTAGTAACCCACAGGGGAGAGGGAACACTGAAGCTTTCTTT.

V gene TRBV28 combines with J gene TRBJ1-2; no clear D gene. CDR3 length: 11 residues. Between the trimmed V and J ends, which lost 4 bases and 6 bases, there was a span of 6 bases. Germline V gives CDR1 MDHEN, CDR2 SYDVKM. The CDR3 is CASSSRDGYTF. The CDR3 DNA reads TGTGCCAGCAGTTCCCGGGATGGCTACACCTTC.

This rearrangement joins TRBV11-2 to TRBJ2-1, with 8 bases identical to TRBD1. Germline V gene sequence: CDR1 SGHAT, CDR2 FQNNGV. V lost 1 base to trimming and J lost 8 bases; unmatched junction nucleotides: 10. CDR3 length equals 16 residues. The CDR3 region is CASSLVDRGGLHEQFF. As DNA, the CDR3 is TGTGCCAGCAGCTTAGTCGACAGGGGTGGTCTTCATGAGCAGTTCTTC.

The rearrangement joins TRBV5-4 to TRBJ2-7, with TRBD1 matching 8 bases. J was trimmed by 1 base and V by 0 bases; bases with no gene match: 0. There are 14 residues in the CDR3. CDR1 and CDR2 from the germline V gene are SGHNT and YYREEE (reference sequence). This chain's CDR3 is CASSLDRGSYEQYF. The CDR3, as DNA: TGTGCCAGCAGCTTGGACAGGGGGTCCTACGAGCAGTACTTC.

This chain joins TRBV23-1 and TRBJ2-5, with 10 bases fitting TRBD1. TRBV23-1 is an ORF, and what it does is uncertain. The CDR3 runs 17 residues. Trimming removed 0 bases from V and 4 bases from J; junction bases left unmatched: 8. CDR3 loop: CASSQSGDRGNRETQYF. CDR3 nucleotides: TGCGCCAGCAGTCAATCAGGGGACAGGGGTAATAGAGAGACCCAGTACTTC.

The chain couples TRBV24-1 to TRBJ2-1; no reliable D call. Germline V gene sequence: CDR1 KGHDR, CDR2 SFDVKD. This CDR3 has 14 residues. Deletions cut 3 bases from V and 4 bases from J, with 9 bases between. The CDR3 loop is CATSDPSSYNEQFF. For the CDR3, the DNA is TGTGCCACCAGTGATCCCTCCTCGTACAATGAGCAGTTCTTC.

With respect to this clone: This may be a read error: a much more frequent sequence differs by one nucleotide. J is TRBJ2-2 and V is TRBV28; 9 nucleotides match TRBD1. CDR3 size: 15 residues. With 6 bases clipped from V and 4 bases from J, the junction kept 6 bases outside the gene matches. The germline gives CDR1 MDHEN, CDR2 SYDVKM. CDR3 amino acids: CASSTGTGSTGELFF. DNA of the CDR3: TGTGCCAGCAGCACCGGGACAGGGTCCACCGGGGAGCTGTTTTTT.

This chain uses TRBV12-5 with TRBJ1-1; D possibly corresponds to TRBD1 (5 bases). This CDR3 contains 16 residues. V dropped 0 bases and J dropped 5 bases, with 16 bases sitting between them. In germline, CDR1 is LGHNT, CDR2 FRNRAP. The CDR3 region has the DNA TGTGCTAGTGGTTTGGTATTACTGGGCGGGACGACTGAAGCTTTCTTT. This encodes CASGLVLLGGTTEAFF.

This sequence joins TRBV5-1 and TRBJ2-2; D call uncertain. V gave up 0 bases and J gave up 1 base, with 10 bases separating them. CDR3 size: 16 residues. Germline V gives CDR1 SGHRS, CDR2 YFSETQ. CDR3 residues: CASSLASNLNTGELFF. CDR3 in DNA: TGCGCCAGCAGCTTGGCCTCTAACCTGAACACCGGGGAGCTGTTTTTT.

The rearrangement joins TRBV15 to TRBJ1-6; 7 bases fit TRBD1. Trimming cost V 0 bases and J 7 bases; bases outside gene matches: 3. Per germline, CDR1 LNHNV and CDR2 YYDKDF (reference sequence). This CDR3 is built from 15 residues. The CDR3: CATSRDRTGNSPLHF. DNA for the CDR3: TGTGCCACCAGCAGAGATCGGACAGGAAATTCACCCCTCCACTTT.

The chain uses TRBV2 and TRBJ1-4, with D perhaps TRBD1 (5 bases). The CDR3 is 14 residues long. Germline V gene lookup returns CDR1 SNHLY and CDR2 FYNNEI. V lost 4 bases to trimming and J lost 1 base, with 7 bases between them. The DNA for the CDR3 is TGTGCCAGCAGTGGGGGGGGAACTAATGAAAAACTGTTTTTT. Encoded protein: CASSGGGTNEKLFF. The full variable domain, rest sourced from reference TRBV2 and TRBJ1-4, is EPEVTQTPSHQVTQMGQEVILRCVPISNHLYFYWYRQILGQKVEFLVSFYNNEISEKSEIFDDQFSVERPDGSNFTLKIRSTKLEDSAMYFCASSGGGTNEKLFFGSGTQLSVL.

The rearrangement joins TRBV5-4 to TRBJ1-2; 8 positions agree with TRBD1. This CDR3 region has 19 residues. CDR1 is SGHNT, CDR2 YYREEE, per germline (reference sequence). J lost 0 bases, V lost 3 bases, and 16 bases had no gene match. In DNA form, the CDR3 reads TGTGCCAGCAGCTCCCGAATTCGACAGGGGACGCAGTCTAACTATGGCTACACCTTC. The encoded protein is CASSSRIRQGTQSNYGYTF.

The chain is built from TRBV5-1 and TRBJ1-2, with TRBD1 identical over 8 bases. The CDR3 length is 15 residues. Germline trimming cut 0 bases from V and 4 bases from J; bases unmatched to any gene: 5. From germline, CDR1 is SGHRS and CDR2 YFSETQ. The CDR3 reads CASSLGGTGTYGYTF. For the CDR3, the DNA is TGCGCCAGCAGCTTGGGTGGGACAGGTACCTATGGCTACACCTTC.

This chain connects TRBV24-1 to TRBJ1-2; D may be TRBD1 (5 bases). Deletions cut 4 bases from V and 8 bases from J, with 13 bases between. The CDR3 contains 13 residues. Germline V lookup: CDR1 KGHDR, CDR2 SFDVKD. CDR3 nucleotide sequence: TGTGCCACCAGTGACACCGGGACTAAAGGCTACACCTTC. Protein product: CATSDTGTKGYTF.

CDR3 coding DNA: TGCGCCAGCACCGATACCACGGGTTACACTGAAGCTTTCTTT. Residues: CASTDTTGYTEAFF. This chain connects TRBV5-1 to TRBJ1-1; D is unresolved. V gave up 6 bases and J gave up 3 bases, with 15 bases separating them. CDR1 and CDR2 from the germline V gene are SGHRS and YFSETQ. The CDR3 length is 14 residues. The complete variable domain, with remaining parts taken from reference TRBV5-1 and TRBJ1-1, reads KAGVTQTPRYLIKTRGQQVTLSCSPISGHRSVSWYQQTPGQGLQFLFEYFSETQRNKGNFPGRFSGRQFSNSRSEMNVSTLELGDSALYLCASTDTTGYTEAFFGQGTRLTVV.

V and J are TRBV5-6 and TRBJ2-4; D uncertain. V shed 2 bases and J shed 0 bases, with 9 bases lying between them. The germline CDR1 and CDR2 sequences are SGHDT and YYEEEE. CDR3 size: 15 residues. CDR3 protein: CASSFRTGAKNIQYF. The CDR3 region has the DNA TGTGCCAGCAGCTTCCGCACGGGAGCCAAAAACATTCAGTACTTC.